This T cell receptor (beta chain) was captured by sequencing in a study of T cells in Graves' hyperthyroidism and ophthalmopathy (dated by TCRdb to about 2019). For the study in its entirety: Peripheral blood was sampled at the time of initial diagnosis, prior to any treatment. TCR V-J signatures able to tell the groups apart were searched for in a discovery cohort of 90 to 100 patients, of whom fewer than 45 had Graves' ophthalmopathy and some 60 had stable Graves' hyperthyroidism. Prospective prediction of ophthalmopathy was tested in an independent validation cohort consisting of fewer than 20 hyperthyroidism patients and about 17 patients who later progressed to ophthalmopathy. The roughly 100 discovery patients were randomly divided into training and test sets at a 7:3 ratio. In addition, the study compared T-cell repertoires in thyroid tissue and in blood from several Graves' hyperthyroidism patients. Following sampling, methimazole starting at 30 mg daily was given to hyperthyroidism patients, and high-dose intravenous methylprednisolone was given to ophthalmopathy patients. TCR Vbeta CDR3 sequencing of roughly 140 peripheral blood samples (more than 40 ophthalmopathy, about 80 hyperthyroidism and some 17 progressor patients) is reported in the paper.

Amplification of TCR beta CDR3 regions was carried out from RNA transcripts. The first round of RT-PCR for the TCR CDR3 was performed with the HTBI primer set and the Qiagen OneStep RT-PCR kit. The libraries were constructed in a second round of multiplex PCR and then size-selected and purified. Paired-end sequencing of the libraries was performed with 100 bp reads on an Illumina HiSeq2000. The paper's processing steps were these. SOAPnuke was used to process the raw data, throwing out any read that contained adapters or uncalled bases, had a mean Phred below 15, or lacked an exact constant-primer or identifier match. COPE v1.2.5 was used to merge high-quality paired reads, and clonotypes were defined as unique nucleotide sequences. Clonotypes were aligned to IMGT TRBV, TRBD and TRBJ reference segments using MiTCR v1.1. The analysis included only V-J combinations with a frequency above 0.0001, which together covered approximately 99% of the repertoires. A TCS score was defined as the ratio between F50 (clonal expansion) and ExV (chaos), using BLOSUM62-based TCRdist between CDR3 peptides within each V-J. Welch's t-statistics and random forest reduced 450 to 600 V-J features to 13, which were used in a naive Bayes classifier (R e1071). TCRdb passed the public sequencing reads through fastp at Q25 and MiXCR, retaining productive beta sequences. Entries that share a CDR3 protein sequence are merged under the most common genes and DNA. TCRdb's processing, not the study's, gives the V and J calls here. The sample table shows approximately 300,000 distinct CDR3 sequences, and about a sixth are seen once. The ten largest make up about 50% of the sample.

A word on this clonotype: Its recognized antigen is unknown. Base-call qualities are not available, and no considerably larger clone is one nucleotide away.

Overall results and qualifications from the work: Ophthalmopathy was separated from stable hyperthyroidism by a 13 V-J signature model, with 85% to 90% sensitivity and approximately 81% specificity obtained in cross-validation and 80%/75% obtained in testing. Sample size was not statistically predetermined, and investigators were not blinded to group allocation. Most expanded thyroid clonotypes (frequency above 0.001) were also detected in blood, a finding suggesting that blood repertoires may reflect thyroid immune responses. During validation, the model predicted progression to ophthalmopathy a median of approximately 6 months ahead of onset, with around 65% sensitivity and 72% to 80% specificity.

The CDR3 runs 13 residues from the cysteine to the phenylalanine. The entry retains the CDR3 DNA only, 39 bases that are in frame from base 1. The germline V and J ends show losses of 4 bases and 6 bases respectively, and no gene match explains 5 bases of the junction. CDR1 and CDR2 are drawn from the germline V gene: SGHRS, YFSETQ. In the ophthalmopathy patients, disease was moderately to severely active, with a Clinical Activity Score of 3 or more, a NOSPECS grade of 4 or more, and a duration of less than 3 months. Exclusion was applied to patients with uncontrolled infections, other autoimmune diseases, pregnancy or lactation. Diagnoses relied on clinical symptoms, serum thyroxine and TRAb, thyroid ultrasound and orbital computed tomography. PBMCs were isolated from about 9.1 ml of fresh peripheral blood by Ficoll-Paque density gradient centrifugation. Trizol reagent was used to extract total RNA, and RNA quality was then checked on an Agilent 2100 Bioanalyzer.

The rearranged chain carries TRBV5-1 and TRBJ1-2, and 8 junctional nucleotides match TRBD1. The sequenced material came from blood. The receptor's source is a woman aged 60-70 years with Graves' ophthalmopathy. Here is the DNA: TGCGCCAGCAGCAAGGACAGGGCGGATGGCTACACCTTC. The translation is CASSKDRADGYTF. When the CDR3 is completed using the reference TRBV5-1 and TRBJ1-2 genes on either side, the full variable domain is KAGVTQTPRYLIKTRGQQVTLSCSPISGHRSVSWYQQTPGQGLQFLFEYFSETQRNKGNFPGRFSGRQFSNSRSEMNVSTLELGDSALYLCASSKDRADGYTFGSGTRLTVV.